One sample yielded the 18 T cell receptor beta chains listed below, sequenced in a study of a mutant IDH1 vaccine in newly diagnosed glioma. Profiling relied on immunoSEQ multiplex PCR, and the TCRdb table lists in-frame clones only, not all of them. The table lists approximately 35,000 clones, around nine tenths of them singletons. As for time point: baseline, week 1 (first vaccination visit). Treatment here: pre-vaccination baseline after standard-of-care therapy. The input for sequencing was PBMCs, taken from a glioma patient treated with radiotherapy, temozolomide or both. These receptors all come from a woman between 40 and 50 years old with glioma.

The chain employs TRBV5-4 and TRBJ2-3, with 12 bases identical to TRBD1. Germline assignment: CDR1 SGHNT and CDR2 YYREEE (reference sequence). The CDR3 is 17 amino acids. The J segment lost 6 bases and the V segment lost 4 bases, leaving 12 bases of the junction unmatched. CDR3 in amino acids: CASSRNTGTGGADTQYF. The CDR3 DNA follows: TGTGCCAGCAGCCGCAACACTGGGACAGGGGGCGCGGATACGCAGTATTTT.

This clone has more than one count but fewer than ten. J is TRBJ2-7 and V is TRBV15; the D gene is possibly TRBD1 (5 bases). This CDR3 comprises 17 residues. V was cut by 0 bases and J by 6 bases, with 21 bases left in between. The germline CDR1 and CDR2 sequences are LNHNV and YYDKDF (reference sequence). The CDR3 region is CATSRDREWSQRGEQYF. DNA for the CDR3: TGTGCCACCAGCAGAGATCGAGAATGGTCCCAAAGGGGCGAGCAGTACTTC.

This rearrangement joins TRBV5-1 to TRBJ2-3; D perhaps matches TRBD2 (5 bases). The length of the CDR3 is 15 residues. The V end lost 2 bases, the J end lost 0 bases, and 10 bases lay between the germline ends. The germline V gene encodes CDR1 SGHRS and CDR2 YFSETQ. Written as DNA, the CDR3 is TGCGCCAGCAGCTTCCTAGCAGCTAGCACAGATACGCAGTATTTT. It specifies CASSFLAASTDTQYF.

The genes are TRBV4-1 and TRBJ2-5, with 10 bases aligning to TRBD2. Germline V gives CDR1 MGHRA, CDR2 YSYEKL. J was trimmed by 1 base and V by 4 bases; bases with no gene match: 3. CDR3 length: 15 amino acids. DNA for the CDR3: TGCGCCAGCAGCCCGGGACTAGCGTTCCAAGAGACCCAGTACTTC. Its protein is CASSPGLAFQETQYF.

The chain employs TRBV19 and TRBJ1-3, with unresolved D. The CDR3 has 12 residues. Germline-derived CDR1 and CDR2 are LNHDA and SQIVND (reference sequence). V shed 11 bases and J shed 2 bases, with 10 bases lying between them. The CDR3: CASGGAGNTIYF. In nucleotides, the CDR3 is TGTGCCTCAGGCGGGGCTGGAAACACCATATATTTT.

J is TRBJ1-6 and V is TRBV6-5; D gene ambiguous. The CDR3 spans 15 residues. V gave up 0 bases and J gave up 7 bases, with 10 bases separating them. The germline V gene encodes CDR1 MNHEY and CDR2 SVGAGI. The CDR3: CASSYSFVGNSPLHF. CDR3 nucleotides: TGTGCCAGCAGTTACTCGTTCGTCGGGAATTCACCCCTCCACTTT.

V and J are TRBV4-3 and TRBJ1-1, with D uncertain. Trimming cost V 0 bases and J 7 bases, with 12 bases left between them. The CDR3 sequence is 14 residues long. Germline V gene sequence: CDR1 LGHNA, CDR2 YSLEER. Here the CDR3 reads CASSQDLVRSEAFF. The CDR3 DNA sequence: TGCGCCAGCAGCCAAGATCTTGTACGGAGTGAAGCTTTCTTT.

The V call is TRBV30, the J call TRBJ1-5; possibly TRBD1 for D (6 bases). CDR3 length equals 13 residues. Germline V lookup: CDR1 GTSNPN, CDR2 SVGIG (reference sequence). V was shortened by 3 bases and J by 4 bases, with 10 bases between the two germline ends. This CDR3 is CAWRQGSNQPQHF. The CDR3 nucleotides read TGTGCCTGGAGACAGGGAAGTAATCAGCCCCAGCATTTT.

This chain uses TRBV9 with TRBJ2-7; 12 positions agree with TRBD2. Per germline, CDR1 SGDLS and CDR2 YYNGEE. The CDR3 extends over 16 amino acids. V lost 3 bases, J lost 6 bases, and 10 bases stayed unmatched. The CDR3 DNA follows: TGTGCCAGCAGCGAGGGACTAGCGGGTACCGTTGGCGAGCAGTACTTC. Encoded protein: CASSEGLAGTVGEQYF.

The V and J genes are TRBV5-4 and TRBJ2-2; 8 bases align to TRBD1. The V gene end was trimmed by 4 bases and the J gene end by 2 bases; junction bases not matched to a gene: 13. Germline lookup yields CDR1 SGHNT and CDR2 YYREEE (reference sequence). The CDR3 consists of 18 residues. The CDR3 nucleotides read TGTGCCAGCAGCCGATACCCCTTTGACAGGGGAAACACCGGGGAGCTGTTTTTT. Amino acid sequence: CASSRYPFDRGNTGELFF.

This chain links TRBV5-1 with TRBJ2-2, with D perhaps matching TRBD1 or TRBD2 (6 bases each). The germline V gene encodes CDR1 SGHRS and CDR2 YFSETQ. V gave up 3 bases and J gave up 6 bases, with 15 bases separating them. The CDR3 loop spans 15 amino acids. In DNA form, the CDR3 reads TGCGCCAGCAGCTACAAGACAGGAGGGTCCGGGGAGCTGTTTTTT. Its translation: CASSYKTGGSGELFF. Combining the CDR3 with reference TRBV5-1 and TRBJ2-2 gives the whole variable domain KAGVTQTPRYLIKTRGQQVTLSCSPISGHRSVSWYQQTPGQGLQFLFEYFSETQRNKGNFPGRFSGRQFSNSRSEMNVSTLELGDSALYLCASSYKTGGSGELFFGEGSRLTVL.

The rearrangement joins TRBV30 to TRBJ1-5; the match to TRBD1 covers 7 bases. The CDR3 covers 20 residues. After removal of 0 bases from V and 0 bases from J, the junction contained 17 bases not matched to a gene. Per the germline V gene, CDR1 is GTSNPN and CDR2 is SVGIG (reference sequence). CDR3 sequence (DNA): TGTGCCTGGAGTGTAAACCCCGACAGGGTCCTCGGCTATAGCAATCAGCCCCAGCATTTT. Its protein is CAWSVNPDRVLGYSNQPQHF.

This chain joins TRBV7-9 and TRBJ1-4; maybe TRBD1 (5 bases). The CDR3 consists of 15 residues. Germline CDR1 is SEHNR and CDR2 is FQNEAQ (reference sequence). Trimming cost V 5 bases and J 8 bases, with 18 bases left between them. CDR3 loop: CASSEWDPGREKLFF. In nucleotides, the CDR3 is TGTGCCAGCAGCGAGTGGGACCCCGGGAGGGAAAAACTGTTTTTT.

The V and J genes are TRBV6-5 and TRBJ1-4, with D perhaps matching TRBD1 (5 bases). Germline loops: CDR1 MNHEY, CDR2 SVGAGI. The germline V and J ends were trimmed by 8 bases and 5 bases, with 15 bases remaining between them. The CDR3 runs to 14 residues. The CDR3 coding sequence is TGTGCCAGCGGCCCTGGGACGGTAAATGAAAAACTGTTTTTT. Translation gives CASGPGTVNEKLFF.

This clone was recorded once. J is TRBJ2-7 and V is TRBV11-1; D is unclear. The CDR3 has 14 residues. V was cut by 2 bases and J by 4 bases, with 12 bases left in between. Germline V gene sequence: CDR1 SGHAT, CDR2 FQDESV (reference sequence). DNA for the CDR3: TGTGCCAGCAGCTTATCTGATAGAGAGTACGAGCAGTACTTC. Translating gives CASSLSDREYEQYF.

The chain recombines TRBV6-6 with TRBJ1-1; 10 bases map to TRBD1. The CDR3 totals 14 residues. V was clipped by 4 bases and J by 1 base; unmatched bases: 0. The germline V gene encodes CDR1 MNHNY and CDR2 SVGAGI (reference sequence). This chain's CDR3 is CASSWDRGNTEAFF. Written as DNA, the CDR3 is TGTGCCAGCAGTTGGGACAGGGGGAACACTGAAGCTTTCTTT.

CDR3 in DNA: TGTGCCAGCAGCCGCCGGGACAACTCCTACGAGCAGTACTTC. Residues: CASSRRDNSYEQYF. The V and J genes are TRBV7-8 and TRBJ2-7; D may be TRBD1 (6 bases). The V and J ends lost 5 bases and 0 bases respectively, with 11 bases between them. The V gene's germline CDR1 is SGHVS and CDR2 FQNEAQ. The CDR3 loop spans 14 amino acids. Drawing the rest from reference TRBV7-8 and TRBJ2-7, the complete variable domain is GAGVSQSPRYKVAKRGQDVALRCDPISGHVSLFWYQQALGQGPEFLTYFQNEAQLDKSGLPSDRFFAERPEGSVSTLKIQRTQQEDSAVYLCASSRRDNSYEQYFGPGTRLTVT.

In its sample, this clone was seen once. V and J are TRBV5-1 and TRBJ2-2; D possibly corresponds to TRBD1 (6 bases). Germline V gene data show CDR1 as SGHRS and CDR2 as YFSETQ. Trimming removed 3 bases at V and 0 bases at J, with 18 bases between. The CDR3 runs 18 residues. The CDR3: CASSSLPQDSTNTGELFF. DNA of the CDR3: TGCGCCAGCAGCTCCCTACCACAGGACAGTACGAACACCGGGGAGCTGTTTTTT.